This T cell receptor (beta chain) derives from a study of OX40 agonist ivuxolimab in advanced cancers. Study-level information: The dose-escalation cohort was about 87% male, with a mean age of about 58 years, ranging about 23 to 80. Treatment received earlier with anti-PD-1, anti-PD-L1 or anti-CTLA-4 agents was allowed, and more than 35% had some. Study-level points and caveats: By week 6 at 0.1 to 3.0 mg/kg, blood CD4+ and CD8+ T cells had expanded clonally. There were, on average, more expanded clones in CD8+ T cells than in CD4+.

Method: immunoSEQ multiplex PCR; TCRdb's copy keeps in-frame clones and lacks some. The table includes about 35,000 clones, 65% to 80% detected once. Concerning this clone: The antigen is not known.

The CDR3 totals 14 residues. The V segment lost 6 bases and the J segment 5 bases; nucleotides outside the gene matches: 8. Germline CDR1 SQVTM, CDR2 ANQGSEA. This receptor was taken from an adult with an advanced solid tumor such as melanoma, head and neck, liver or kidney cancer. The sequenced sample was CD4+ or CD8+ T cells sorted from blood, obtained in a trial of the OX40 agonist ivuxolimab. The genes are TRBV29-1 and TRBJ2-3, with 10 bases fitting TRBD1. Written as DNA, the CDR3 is TGCAGCGTAGATCCGGGACAGGGGATAGATACGCAGTATTTT. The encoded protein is CSVDPGQGIDTQYF.